The 2 T cell receptor beta chains listed next were all sequenced from one sample in a study of spatial heterogeneity in lung cancer. TCRdb re-called the 5' RACE reads through MiXCR, storing one row per CDR3 protein. The sample has 20,000 to 25,000 distinct CDR3 sequences, 4.6% seen once. Time point here: sample taken at primary tumor resection. The source was PBMCs, collected at surgery. These receptor sequences come from a male donor with early-stage non-small cell lung cancer.

CDR3 nucleotide sequence: TGCGCCAGCAGCCCAAGCGGGAGCCTCTACAATGAGCAGTTCTTC. Translating it yields CASSPSGSLYNEQFF. The V call is TRBV5-1, the J call TRBJ2-1; 8 bases map to TRBD2. There are 15 residues in the CDR3. The J segment lost 3 bases and the V segment lost 4 bases, leaving 6 bases of the junction unmatched. Germline V gene lookup returns CDR1 SGHRS and CDR2 YFSETQ.

In its sample, this clonotype is medium-sized. V gene TRBV27 combines with J gene TRBJ2-3; D is unresolved. The CDR3 runs 13 residues. Germline CDR1 is MNHEY and CDR2 is SMNVEV (reference sequence). V dropped 6 bases and J dropped 0 bases, with 7 bases sitting between them. In DNA, the CDR3 is TGTGCCAGCAGCACCCCAAGCACAGATACGCAGTATTTT. This sequence encodes CASSTPSTDTQYF.